This T cell receptor beta chain was sequenced for a study of cytomegalovirus exposure and HLA in healthy donors. Across the study: Later analysis reported that the approximately 120 validation repertoires shared the platform of the approximately 690 first-cohort repertoires.

A word on this clone: Antigen specificity is unknown.

The donors were part of the validation cohort of roughly 110 subjects. That cohort was separate from the first cohort, which comprised some 670 subjects. This CDR3 spans 14 amino acids. V was pared by 2 bases and J by 2 bases, with 10 bases between. CDR1 is MNHNY, CDR2 SVGAGI, per germline (reference sequence). Findings and caveats of the study: In vitro checks showed that a few CMV-associated chains really do target CMV antigens. Per published reports, the classifier diagnosed cytomegalovirus status with high specificity and sensitivity.

Assay used: immunoSEQ multiplex PCR; TCRdb lists only in-frame clones, some missing. Here the sample spans roughly 50,000 clones, about 88% being singletons. The material sequenced was PBMCs. The gene calls are TRBV6-6 and TRBJ2-7; a weak D match, TRBD2 (5 bases). The source of this sequence is a man in his late teens or twenties in good health and CMV-seronegative. CDR3 coding DNA: TGTGCCAGCAGTTACCTAGCAGTTCCCTACGAGCAGTACTTC. Translating gives CASSYLAVPYEQYF.